The clone carrying this T cell receptor beta chain was seen many times. The antigen is not known. The CDR3 totals 15 residues. Losses at the gene ends were 5 bases for V and 3 bases for J; bases not matched to a gene: 8. A TCRbeta library incorporating unique molecular identifiers was prepared. One entry per CDR3 protein results from TCRdb running MiXCR on the PCR reads. The repertoire holds 600,000 to 700,000 distinct CDR3 sequences, about an eighth seen once, with 0.75% to 0.85% in the top ten. This sample stems from a study of T-cell reconstitution after alpha-beta-depleted transplantation in children. Study outcomes and limitations: As was reported, about two months after transplant, alpha-beta T cells came from several hundred expanded graft clones. T-cell counts and diversity at one year following transplant were attributed mainly to newly produced T cells. After transplant, high TCRbeta diversity at day 60 in some patients arose from surviving recipient T cells and thymic progenitors.

The sample was PBMCs, taken before TCRalphabeta/CD19-depleted stem cell transplant. V is TRBV12-3 or TRBV12-4 and J is TRBJ2-7; the match to TRBD1 covers 9 bases. This receptor was identified in a girl aged 2 to 9 with congenital amegakaryocytic thrombocytopenia, due to receive a stem cell transplant. CDR3 sequence (DNA): TGTGCCAGCAGTGCCACACAGGGGGCGGACTACGAGCAGTACTTC. Encoded protein: CASSATQGADYEQYF.